Listed below are T cell receptor beta chains from one sample, sequenced in a study of vaccination and CD4 T cells after COVID-19. Their antigen targets remain unknown. TCRdb processed the PCR reads anew with MiXCR; each CDR3 protein has one entry. The data hold thousands of distinct CDR3 sequences, with around two thirds observed a single time. Sequenced input: CD4+ T cells from blood, cultured in vitro. Receptors were obtained from a human donor who had recovered from COVID-19. Each CDR3 is given with its conserved first and last residue. The D gene is left open where the match is weak. For some rows the clone size is stated as once, few or many, or as a class when expanded; others skip it.

size: once
V: TRBV6-1
D: TRBD1
J: TRBJ2-5
CDR3: CASSRLGQGGHETQYF
DNA: TGTGCCAGCAGCCGGCTCGGACAGGGGGGTCACGAGACCCAGTACTTC

size: .
V: TRBV7-2
D: .
J: TRBJ1-1
CDR3: CASSFPGRHSEAFF
DNA: TGTGCCAGCAGCTTCCCGGGGAGGCACTCTGAAGCTTTCTTT

size: .
V: TRBV11-3
D: TRBD2
J: TRBJ2-1
CDR3: CASSSGLAGGPGQGEQFF
DNA: TGTGCCAGCAGCTCGGGACTAGCGGGAGGGCCTGGTCAGGGTGAGCAGTTCTTC

size: .
V: TRBV6-1
D: .
J: TRBJ1-3
CDR3: CASTRRLRASGNTIYF
DNA: TGTGCCAGCACCCGAAGGCTTAGGGCCTCTGGAAACACCATATATTTT

size: .
V: TRBV28
D: TRBD1
J: TRBJ2-6
CDR3: CATKGQSSGANVLTF
DNA: TGTGCCACAAAGGGACAGAGCTCTGGGGCCAACGTCCTGACTTTC

size: few
V: TRBV12-3/TRBV12-4
D: .
J: TRBJ1-1
CDR3: CASSPRQNTEAFF
DNA: TGTGCCAGCAGTCCCCGACAGAACACTGAAGCTTTCTTT

size: .
V: TRBV19
D: .
J: TRBJ1-1
CDR3: CASSITQNTEAFF
DNA: TGTGCCAGTAGTATCACCCAGAACACTGAAGCTTTCTTT

size: .
V: TRBV20-1
D: .
J: TRBJ2-1
CDR3: CSADPRGVEQFF
DNA: TGCAGTGCCGACCCGAGGGGCGTAGAGCAGTTCTTC

size: .
V: TRBV7-2
D: .
J: TRBJ1-2
CDR3: CASSYPWRMGYGYTF
DNA: TGTGCCAGCAGCTACCCGTGGAGAATGGGGTATGGCTACACCTTC

size: .
V: TRBV7-8
D: .
J: TRBJ2-1
CDR3: CASSLVRVRSYNEQFF
DNA: TGTGCCAGCAGCTTGGTCCGAGTGAGGTCCTACAATGAGCAGTTCTTC

size: .
V: TRBV4-2
D: .
J: TRBJ1-2
CDR3: CASSQGGAEGYTF
DNA: TGTGCCAGCAGCCAAGGGGGGGCGGAAGGCTACACCTTC

size: .
V: TRBV27
D: TRBD1
J: TRBJ2-7
CDR3: CASRSGDRRSYEQYF
DNA: TGTGCCAGCAGGTCTGGGGACAGACGCTCCTACGAGCAGTACTTC

size: .
V: TRBV10-3
D: TRBD1
J: TRBJ2-2
CDR3: CAIGRDRVTGELFF
DNA: TGTGCCATCGGCCGGGACAGGGTCACCGGGGAGCTGTTTTTT

size: few
V: TRBV20-1
D: .
J: TRBJ2-5
CDR3: CSATGLNQETQYF
DNA: TGCAGTGCTACGGGACTTAACCAAGAGACCCAGTACTTC

size: .
V: TRBV20-1
D: .
J: TRBJ1-3
CDR3: CSARDIGSGNTIYF
DNA: TGCAGTGCTAGAGATATAGGCTCTGGAAACACCATATATTTT

size: .
V: TRBV20-1
D: TRBD1
J: TRBJ2-3
CDR3: CSATGTGHTDTQYF
DNA: TGCAGTGCTACCGGGACAGGGCACACAGATACGCAGTATTTT

size: .
V: TRBV27
D: .
J: TRBJ1-6
CDR3: CASSLGSGSPLHF
DNA: TGTGCCAGCAGTTTGGGGAGTGGGTCACCCCTCCACTTT

size: .
V: TRBV20-1
D: TRBD2
J: TRBJ2-1
CDR3: CSARRPSGSYNEQFF
DNA: TGCAGTGCTAGGAGGCCTAGCGGATCCTACAATGAGCAGTTCTTC

size: .
V: TRBV24-1
D: .
J: TRBJ1-2
CDR3: CATSGGGADYGYTF
DNA: TGTGCCACCAGTGGAGGAGGGGCTGACTATGGCTACACCTTC

size: few
V: TRBV19
D: TRBD1
J: TRBJ2-1
CDR3: CASSRDRGGTYNEQFF
DNA: TGTGCCAGTAGTCGGGACAGGGGGGGAACCTACAATGAGCAGTTCTTC

size: .
V: TRBV14
D: TRBD2
J: TRBJ2-5
CDR3: CASSQGILAGGRETQYF
DNA: TGTGCCAGCAGCCAAGGGATCCTAGCGGGAGGGAGAGAGACCCAGTACTTC

size: .
V: TRBV27
D: .
J: TRBJ1-1
CDR3: CASSLTGLNTEAFF
DNA: TGTGCCAGCAGTCTCACAGGGCTGAACACTGAAGCTTTCTTT

size: .
V: TRBV12-3/TRBV12-4
D: TRBD1
J: TRBJ1-5
CDR3: CASMTGTALQPQHF
DNA: TGTGCCAGCATGACCGGGACAGCTTTACAGCCCCAGCATTTT

size: .
V: TRBV14
D: .
J: TRBJ1-1
CDR3: CASSQAGYEAFF
DNA: TGTGCCAGCAGCCAAGCCGGTTATGAAGCTTTCTTT

size: .
V: TRBV30
D: TRBD1
J: TRBJ2-2
CDR3: CTWGIQGARGELFF
DNA: TGTACCTGGGGCATACAGGGGGCGCGCGGGGAGCTGTTTTTT

size: few
V: TRBV6-1
D: .
J: TRBJ1-3
CDR3: CASSREMDGNTIYF
DNA: TGTGCCAGCAGTAGAGAAATGGATGGAAACACCATATATTTT

size: .
V: TRBV2
D: .
J: TRBJ1-1
CDR3: CASSGQLVTEAFF
DNA: TGTGCCAGCAGTGGGCAGCTCGTCACTGAAGCTTTCTTT

size: .
V: TRBV12-3/TRBV12-4
D: .
J: TRBJ1-1
CDR3: CASSFGGNTEAFF
DNA: TGTGCCAGCAGTTTCGGGGGGAACACTGAAGCTTTCTTT

size: few
V: TRBV28
D: .
J: TRBJ2-7
CDR3: CASTLTKGSSYEQYF
DNA: TGTGCCAGCACCCTTACGAAGGGAAGCAGCTACGAGCAGTACTTC

size: .
V: TRBV30
D: .
J: TRBJ1-2
CDR3: CAWRNGGGPLYGYTF
DNA: TGTGCCTGGAGAAACGGGGGGGGCCCCCTCTATGGCTACACCTTC

size: .
V: TRBV15
D: TRBD2
J: TRBJ2-7
CDR3: CATSRGLAEVIEQYF
DNA: TGTGCCACCAGCAGAGGGCTAGCGGAAGTTATCGAGCAGTACTTC

size: .
V: TRBV19
D: .
J: TRBJ2-7
CDR3: CASSIRSGEQYF
DNA: TGTGCCAGTAGTATAAGGTCAGGAGAGCAGTACTTC

size: .
V: TRBV15
D: .
J: TRBJ1-3
CDR3: CATSRGESENTIYF
DNA: TGTGCCACCAGCAGGGGCGAGTCGGAAAACACCATATATTTT

size: .
V: TRBV5-4
D: TRBD1
J: TRBJ1-2
CDR3: CASSHPGGGYGYTF
DNA: TGTGCCAGCAGCCATCCAGGGGGCGGCTATGGCTACACCTTC

size: .
V: TRBV20-1
D: TRBD1
J: TRBJ1-1
CDR3: CSARDPRQGGSYTEAFF
DNA: TGCAGTGCTAGAGATCCGCGCCAGGGGGGGAGCTACACTGAAGCTTTCTTT

size: .
V: TRBV12-5
D: .
J: TRBJ2-3
CDR3: CASGSHPLAPDTQYF
DNA: TGTGCTAGTGGCTCCCACCCACTAGCCCCAGATACGCAGTATTTT

size: once
V: TRBV6-5
D: .
J: TRBJ2-7
CDR3: CASSYSRRGPYEQYF
DNA: TGTGCCAGCAGTTACTCGAGAAGAGGGCCCTACGAGCAGTACTTC

size: .
V: TRBV7-9
D: TRBD1
J: TRBJ2-7
CDR3: CASSLWTGVGEQYF
DNA: TGTGCCAGCAGCTTATGGACAGGGGTTGGCGAGCAGTACTTC

size: few
V: TRBV14
D: .
J: TRBJ1-6
CDR3: CASSHVVGGSPLHF
DNA: TGTGCCAGCAGCCATGTGGTCGGGGGTTCACCCCTCCACTTT

size: .
V: TRBV20-1
D: TRBD2
J: TRBJ2-5
CDR3: CSARAGGSETQYF
DNA: TGCAGTGCTAGAGCGGGGGGGTCAGAGACCCAGTACTTC

size: .
V: TRBV20-1
D: .
J: TRBJ1-5
CDR3: CSAREWSNQPQHF
DNA: TGCAGTGCTAGAGAGTGGAGCAATCAGCCCCAGCATTTT

size: .
V: TRBV20-1
D: .
J: TRBJ1-2
CDR3: CSARDWGYGYTF
DNA: TGCAGTGCTAGAGATTGGGGCTATGGCTACACCTTC

size: .
V: TRBV11-2
D: TRBD2
J: TRBJ2-5
CDR3: CASSLERVLAGGETQYF
DNA: TGTGCCAGCAGCTTAGAACGGGTTCTAGCGGGAGGAGAGACCCAGTACTTC

size: .
V: TRBV7-7
D: .
J: TRBJ2-1
CDR3: CASSWGPGREQFF
DNA: TGTGCTAGCAGCTGGGGACCGGGGCGTGAGCAGTTCTTC

size: once
V: TRBV19
D: TRBD1
J: TRBJ1-2
CDR3: CASSIKVTGVDGYTF
DNA: TGTGCCAGTAGTATAAAGGTGACAGGGGTTGATGGCTACACCTTC

size: .
V: TRBV7-9
D: .
J: TRBJ2-3
CDR3: CASSSYNFRAGPTDTQYF
DNA: TGTGCCAGCAGTTCCTATAACTTCAGGGCGGGACCAACAGATACGCAGTATTTT

size: .
V: TRBV30
D: .
J: TRBJ1-2
CDR3: CAWSGGRAVGDYGYTF
DNA: TGTGCCTGGAGTGGGGGGAGGGCAGTCGGCGACTATGGCTACACCTTC

size: .
V: TRBV2
D: .
J: TRBJ1-1
CDR3: CASSVSVNTEAFF
DNA: TGTGCCAGCAGTGTTTCGGTGAACACTGAAGCTTTCTTT

size: .
V: TRBV20-1
D: .
J: TRBJ2-5
CDR3: CSAGGGAETQYF
DNA: TGCAGTGCTGGGGGGGGCGCAGAGACCCAGTACTTC

size: .
V: TRBV27
D: TRBD2
J: TRBJ2-3
CDR3: CASSLYRAGGPDTQYF
DNA: TGTGCCAGCAGTTTATATAGAGCGGGAGGGCCAGATACGCAGTATTTT

size: large
V: TRBV6-1
D: .
J: TRBJ1-2
CDR3: CASSAGANYGYTF
DNA: TGTGCCAGCAGTGCAGGGGCTAACTATGGCTACACCTTC

size: .
V: TRBV28
D: TRBD2
J: TRBJ2-1
CDR3: CASSLRKPVLAAPAHNEQFF
DNA: TGTGCCAGCAGTTTAAGGAAGCCCGTCCTAGCGGCCCCGGCCCACAATGAGCAGTTCTTC

size: .
V: TRBV12-3/TRBV12-4
D: .
J: TRBJ1-1
CDR3: CADRGRVGSDTEAFF
DNA: TGTGCCGACCGAGGGAGGGTAGGTTCGGACACTGAAGCTTTCTTT

size: .
V: TRBV6-1
D: TRBD1
J: TRBJ1-6
CDR3: CASSEYGQGGSPLHF
DNA: TGTGCCAGCAGTGAATATGGACAGGGAGGTTCACCCCTCCACTTT